Presented here are 26 T cell receptor beta chains from one specimen sequenced in a study of T cells after yellow fever vaccination. TCRdb independently ran MiXCR on the 5' RACE reads; one entry per CDR3 protein. The sample gives 150,000 to 200,000 distinct CDR3 sequences, approximately 6% of which show up once; roughly 3% is in the top ten. The material was CD4+ T cells sorted from PBMCs, obtained on the day of the first yellow fever vaccination. The receptors shown here come from a man between 18 and 29 years old who received the YFV17D yellow fever vaccine.

The sample holds many counts of this clonotype. The gene calls are TRBV3-1 and TRBJ2-7; 8 bases fit TRBD1. The length of the CDR3 is 14 residues. The germline V gene has CDR1 LGHDT and CDR2 YNNKEL (reference sequence). The J segment lost 7 bases and the V segment lost 1 base, leaving 6 bases of the junction unmatched. CDR3 nucleotides: TGTGCCAGCAGCCAAGCTTCAGGGGGCGGAGAGCAGTACTTC. This encodes CASSQASGGGEQYF.

The chain couples TRBV18 to TRBJ1-1; 10 positions agree with TRBD1. CDR3 length: 15 amino acids. The germline V gene has CDR1 KGHSH and CDR2 LQKENI. Germline trimming cut 4 bases from V and 5 bases from J; bases unmatched to any gene: 7. CDR3 region: CASSLRTGGWTEAFF. The DNA of the CDR3 is TGTGCCAGCTCACTTCGGACAGGGGGTTGGACTGAAGCTTTCTTT.

This clonotype was seen more than once but under ten times. V is TRBV5-1 and J is TRBJ2-1; 9 nucleotides line up with TRBD2. This CDR3 has 16 amino acids. Germline CDR1 SGHRS, CDR2 YFSETQ. V shed 2 bases, J shed 4 bases, and the junction held 7 bases outside the gene matches. The CDR3 region is CASSLSGGTDYNEQFF. The CDR3 DNA reads TGCGCCAGCAGCTTAAGCGGGGGGACAGATTACAATGAGCAGTTCTTC.

This clonotype has a count of ten or more. The chain uses TRBV5-1 and TRBJ2-3; 12 bases fit TRBD2. V was clipped by 4 bases and J by 4 bases; unmatched bases: 4. CDR1 is SGHRS, CDR2 YFSETQ, per germline. The length of the CDR3 is 15 residues. The DNA for the CDR3 is TGCGCCAGCAGCCCAGGACTAGCGGGGTCAGATACGCAGTATTTT. Amino acid sequence: CASSPGLAGSDTQYF.

This clonotype showed up many times. This chain joins TRBV6-2 or TRBV6-3 and TRBJ2-1, with TRBD1 identical over 8 bases. V shed 6 bases, J shed 8 bases, and the junction held 12 bases outside the gene matches. Germline CDR1 and CDR2: MNHEY and SVGEGT. The CDR3 runs 15 residues. This CDR3 is CASRHAGQGVHEQFF. DNA for the CDR3: TGTGCCAGCAGACACGCCGGACAGGGAGTCCATGAGCAGTTCTTC.

As to this clonotype: One end of the junction is discordant with germline, which a read error may explain. The V call is TRBV4-3, the J call TRBJ1-3, with 8 bases fitting TRBD1. Germline CDR1 is LGHNA and CDR2 is YSLEER. This CDR3 is built from 15 residues. CDR3 sequence (DNA): TGCGCCAGCAGCCTTGACAGGGGCTCTGGCAACACCATATATTTT. Residues: CASSLDRGSGNTIYF.

This clonotype was seen repeatedly, ten times or more. This chain joins TRBV6-1 and TRBJ2-5; tentative D call: TRBD1 (6 bases). This CDR3 is 15 amino acids long. The germline V gene encodes CDR1 MNHNS and CDR2 SASEGT. The ends were cut back, 2 bases at V and 4 bases at J, with 14 bases in the middle. CDR3 loop: CASSEMRVGGETQYF. The CDR3 nucleotides are TGTGCCAGCAGTGAAATGAGGGTAGGGGGAGAGACCCAGTACTTC.

This clonotype appeared many times. The rearrangement joins TRBV7-2 to TRBJ2-1; no clear D. Germline V gene lookup returns CDR1 SGHTA and CDR2 FQGNSA. The CDR3 runs 15 residues. Trimming left V 5 bases short and J 0 bases short, with 11 bases between. DNA for the CDR3: TGTGCCAGCAGCCCTGACCAGAGCTCCTACAATGAGCAGTTCTTC. Translated: CASSPDQSSYNEQFF.

There are a few counts of this clonotype. CDR3 loop: CASSQAGGLGTNEKLFF. The CDR3 DNA sequence: TGCGCCAGCAGCCAAGCTGGGGGGCTGGGGACTAATGAAAAACTGTTTTTT. The V and J genes are TRBV4-3 and TRBJ1-4, with D perhaps matching TRBD1 (6 bases). V was clipped by 1 base and J by 2 bases, with 14 bases between them. The CDR3 runs to 17 residues. Germline lookup yields CDR1 LGHNA and CDR2 YSLEER.

The table lists this clonotype with a few counts. The rearrangement links TRBV7-2 to TRBJ2-7; D is possibly TRBD1 (6 bases). The CDR3 has 13 amino acids. V was shortened by 4 bases and J by 1 base, with 8 bases between the two germline ends. Germline CDR1 is SGHTA and CDR2 is FQGNSA. CDR3 loop: CASSSRGSYEQYV. CDR3 in DNA: TGTGCCAGCAGCTCCAGGGGATCCTACGAGCAGTACGTC.

This clonotype was counted only a few times. The rearrangement joins TRBV12-3 or TRBV12-4 to TRBJ1-2; unclear D gene. V was clipped by 6 bases and J by 4 bases, with 18 bases between them. The CDR3 covers 15 residues. The CDR3 nucleotides read TGTGCCAGCAGCTACGACGGACTACTGGGCTATGGCTACACCTTC. This sequence encodes CASSYDGLLGYGYTF.

In its sample, this clonotype was seen many times. This sequence joins TRBV3-1 and TRBJ2-5; 10 bases map to TRBD1. In germline, CDR1 is LGHDT, CDR2 YNNKEL (reference sequence). J lost 7 bases, V lost 7 bases, and 9 bases had no gene match. The CDR3 totals 14 residues. CDR3: CASIRQGASGTQYF. CDR3 coding DNA: TGTGCCAGCATTAGACAGGGGGCTAGTGGGACCCAGTACTTC.

This clonotype was seen ten or more times. The V and J genes are TRBV12-3 or TRBV12-4 and TRBJ2-5; 7 positions agree with TRBD1. V was pared by 8 bases and J by 2 bases, with 11 bases of the junction left unmatched. This CDR3 comprises 15 residues. CDR3 in DNA: TGTGCCAGCCGCGATGGGGGCAGGGGGCAAGAGACCCAGTACTTC. It yields the protein CASRDGGRGQETQYF.

This clonotype was picked up many times. The rearrangement uses TRBV5-1 and TRBJ2-3, with 7 bases matching TRBD1. There are 14 residues in the CDR3. J gave up 3 bases and V 2 bases, and 3 bases lay outside the gene matches. Germline assignment: CDR1 SGHRS and CDR2 YFSETQ. In DNA form, the CDR3 reads TGCGCCAGCAGCTTTACAGGGGATACAGATACGCAGTATTTT. The encoded protein is CASSFTGDTDTQYF.

In this sample, this clonotype turned up a few times. CDR3 loop: CASSPMHGVGETQYF. The CDR3 nucleotides read TGCGCCAGCAGCCCAATGCACGGGGTGGGAGAGACCCAGTACTTC. This chain connects TRBV5-1 to TRBJ2-5; maybe TRBD2 (5 bases). In germline, CDR1 is SGHRS, CDR2 YFSETQ. This CDR3 has 15 amino acids. V was cut by 4 bases and J by 4 bases, with 17 bases left in between.

This chain joins TRBV2 and TRBJ1-4; 10 bases agree with TRBD1. This CDR3 is built from 13 residues. Trimming took 7 bases from V and 5 from J; bases not matched to a gene: 1. CDR1 is SNHLY, CDR2 FYNNEI, per germline. CDR3 loop: CASKGQGNEKLFF. CDR3 bases: TGTGCCAGCAAGGGACAGGGGAATGAAAAACTGTTTTTT.

This sequence joins TRBV20-1 and TRBJ1-2; perhaps TRBD1 as D (6 bases). Germline CDR1 reads DFQATT; CDR2 reads SNEGSKA (reference sequence). Trimming removed 5 bases at V and 1 base at J, with 14 bases between. The CDR3 has 14 amino acids. The CDR3 spells CSASDSPINYGYTF. The CDR3 DNA reads as TGCAGTGCTTCGGACAGCCCAATTAACTATGGCTACACCTTC.

This clonotype was counted ten times or more. This sequence joins TRBV4-1 and TRBJ2-3; TRBD2 aligns across 8 bases. The germline V gene encodes CDR1 MGHRA and CDR2 YSYEKL. This CDR3 spans 17 amino acids. The ends lost 1 base at V and 1 base at J; junction bases unmatched: 7. CDR3 region: CASSQALAGLGTDTQYF. The CDR3 nucleotides are TGCGCCAGCAGCCAAGCCCTAGCGGGTTTAGGCACAGATACGCAGTATTTT.

This clonotype was found many times. The chain uses TRBV6-5 and TRBJ2-7, with TRBD2 matching over 10 bases. This CDR3 spans 14 amino acids. Germline CDR1 and CDR2: MNHEY and SVGAGI. With 6 bases clipped from V and 7 bases from J, the junction kept 9 bases outside the gene matches. For the CDR3, the DNA is TGTGCCAGCAGACGTGGACTAGCGGAGGAGGAGCAGTACTTC. Translation gives CASRRGLAEEEQYF.

This clonotype occurred many times. V gene TRBV9 combines with J gene TRBJ1-2, with TRBD1 as a possible D gene (6 bases). Per the germline V gene, CDR1 is SGDLS and CDR2 is YYNGEE. The CDR3 is made up of 14 amino acids. The V end was cut by 4 bases, the J end by 4 bases, with 14 bases between. CDR3: CASSPRTDVYGYTF. CDR3 in DNA: TGTGCCAGCAGCCCGAGGACAGACGTCTATGGCTACACCTTC.

Of note for this clonotype: Compared with germline, one end of the junction differs, possibly owing to a read error. The chain couples TRBV3-1 to TRBJ2-5, with D possibly TRBD2 on 6 matching bases. In germline, CDR1 is LGHDT, CDR2 YNNKEL (reference sequence). CDR3 length: 16 amino acids. This chain's CDR3 is CASSQGLAGLAETQHF. CDR3 sequence (DNA): TGTGCCAGCAGCCAAGGGCTGGCGGGGCTGGCGGAGACCCAGCACTTC.

This clonotype was recorded many times. The genes are TRBV7-3 and TRBJ2-7; D might be TRBD2 (6 bases). V lost 1 base and J 4 bases, leaving 14 bases between the germline ends. Germline lookup yields CDR1 SGHTA and CDR2 FQGTGA. The CDR3 runs to 15 residues. The CDR3 coding sequence is TGTGCCAGCAGCTTAATGGGGGGAGTTGGATACGAGCAGTACGTC. Translation gives CASSLMGGVGYEQYV.

This clonotype was seen only a few times. The chain is built from TRBV19 and TRBJ1-2; D gene uncertain. The germline gives CDR1 LNHDA, CDR2 SQIVND (reference sequence). Trimming removed 3 bases from V and 4 bases from J, with 9 bases in between. The CDR3 has 13 residues. The CDR3 loop reads CASSMEWSYGYTF. The DNA for the CDR3 is TGTGCCAGTAGTATGGAGTGGAGCTATGGCTACACCTTC.

This chain uses TRBV10-3 with TRBJ2-2; D is ambiguous. V was pared by 0 bases and J by 6 bases, with 11 bases between. Germline V gene data show CDR1 as ENHRY and CDR2 as SYGVKD. The CDR3 has 15 residues. CDR3 in amino acids: CAISESVGVAGELFF. The CDR3 nucleotides are TGTGCCATCAGTGAGTCCGTGGGCGTTGCCGGGGAGCTGTTTTTT.

This clonotype was observed a few times. V usage is TRBV7-3 and J usage is TRBJ2-1, with D maybe TRBD2 (6 bases). The V gene lost 4 bases and the J gene lost 4 bases, with 14 bases spanning the gap. The CDR3 spans 15 residues. In germline, CDR1 is SGHTA, CDR2 FQGTGA. Here the CDR3 reads CASSSMGDSYNEQFF. Written as DNA, the CDR3 is TGTGCCAGCAGCTCGATGGGGGACTCTTACAATGAGCAGTTCTTC.

The table lists this clonotype with many counts. This sequence joins TRBV7-3 and TRBJ2-1; D is ambiguous. The CDR3 has 14 residues. Germline V lookup: CDR1 SGHTA, CDR2 FQGTGA. With 1 base removed from V and 3 bases from J, the gap between germline ends came to 7 bases. CDR3 residues: CASSLSSLYNEQFF. CDR3 in DNA: TGTGCCAGCAGCTTAAGCTCGCTCTACAATGAGCAGTTCTTC.